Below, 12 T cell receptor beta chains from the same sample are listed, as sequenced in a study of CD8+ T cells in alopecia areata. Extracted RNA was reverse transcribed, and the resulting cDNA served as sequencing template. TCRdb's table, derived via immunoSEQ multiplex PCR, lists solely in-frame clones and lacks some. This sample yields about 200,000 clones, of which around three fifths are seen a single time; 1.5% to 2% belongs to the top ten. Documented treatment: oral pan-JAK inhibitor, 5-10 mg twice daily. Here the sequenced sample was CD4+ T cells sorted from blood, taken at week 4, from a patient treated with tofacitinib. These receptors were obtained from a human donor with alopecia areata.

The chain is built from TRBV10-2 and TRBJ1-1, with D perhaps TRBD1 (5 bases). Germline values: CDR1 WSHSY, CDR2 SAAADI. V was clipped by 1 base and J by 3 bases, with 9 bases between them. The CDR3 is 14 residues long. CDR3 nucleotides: TGCGCCAGCAGTGAGTTGGGGGGGGACACTGAAGCTTTCTTT. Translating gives CASSELGGDTEAFF.

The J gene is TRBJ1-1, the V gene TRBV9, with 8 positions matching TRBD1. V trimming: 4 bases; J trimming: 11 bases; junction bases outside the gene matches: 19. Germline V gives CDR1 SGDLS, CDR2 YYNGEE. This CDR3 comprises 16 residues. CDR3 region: CASSLDPGTGPLAAFF. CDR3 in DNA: TGTGCCAGCAGCTTAGACCCCGGGACAGGACCATTAGCGGCTTTCTTT.

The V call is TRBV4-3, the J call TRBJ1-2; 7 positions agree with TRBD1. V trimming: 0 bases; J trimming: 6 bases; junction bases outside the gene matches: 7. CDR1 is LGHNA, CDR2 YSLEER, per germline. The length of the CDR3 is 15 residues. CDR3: CASSQDLEQGDGYTF. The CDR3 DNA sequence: TGCGCCAGCAGCCAAGATCTGGAGCAGGGGGATGGCTACACCTTC.

CDR3: CASSLEGAPEAFF. CDR3 in DNA: TGCGCCAGCAGCTTGGAAGGGGCCCCTGAAGCTTTCTTT. The chain carries TRBV5-1 and TRBJ1-1; D is perhaps TRBD1 (5 bases). The CDR3 totals 13 residues. Trimming shortened V by 0 bases and J by 6 bases, and 9 bases separated the two germline ends. Germline CDR1 reads SGHRS; CDR2 reads YFSETQ.

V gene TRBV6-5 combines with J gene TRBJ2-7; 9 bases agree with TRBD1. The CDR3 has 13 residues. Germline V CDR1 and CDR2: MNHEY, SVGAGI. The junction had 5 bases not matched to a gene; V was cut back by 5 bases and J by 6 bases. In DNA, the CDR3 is TGTGCCAGCAGTCCAGGACAGGGGCCCGAGCAGTACTTC. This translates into CASSPGQGPEQYF.

CDR3 sequence reads: CASSPIGGETQYF. In DNA form, the CDR3 reads TGTGCCAGCAGCCCGATAGGCGGAGAGACCCAGTACTTC. The V and J genes are TRBV7-3 and TRBJ2-5; D ambiguous. Germline-derived CDR1 and CDR2 are SGHTA and FQGTGA. V was trimmed by 5 bases and J by 4 bases, leaving 11 bases between them. The CDR3 covers 13 residues.

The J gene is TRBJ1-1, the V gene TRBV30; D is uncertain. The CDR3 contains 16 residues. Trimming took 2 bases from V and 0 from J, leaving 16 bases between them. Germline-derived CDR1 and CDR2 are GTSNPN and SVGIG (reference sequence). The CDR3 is CAWSRTIQKLNTEAFF. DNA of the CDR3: TGTGCCTGGAGTCGGACCATACAGAAACTGAACACTGAAGCTTTCTTT.

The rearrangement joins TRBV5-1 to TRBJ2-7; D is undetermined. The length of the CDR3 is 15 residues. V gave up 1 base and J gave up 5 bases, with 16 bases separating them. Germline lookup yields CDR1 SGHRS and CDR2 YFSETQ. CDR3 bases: TGCGCCAGCAGCTTGCGAATGCGTAATGGCCACGAGCAGTACTTC. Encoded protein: CASSLRMRNGHEQYF.

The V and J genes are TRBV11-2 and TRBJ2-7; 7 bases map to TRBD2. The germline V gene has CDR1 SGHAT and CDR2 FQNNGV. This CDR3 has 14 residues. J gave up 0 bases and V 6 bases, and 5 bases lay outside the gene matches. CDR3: CASRLTSTSYEQYF. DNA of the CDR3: TGTGCCAGCAGATTGACTAGCACCTCCTACGAGCAGTACTTC.

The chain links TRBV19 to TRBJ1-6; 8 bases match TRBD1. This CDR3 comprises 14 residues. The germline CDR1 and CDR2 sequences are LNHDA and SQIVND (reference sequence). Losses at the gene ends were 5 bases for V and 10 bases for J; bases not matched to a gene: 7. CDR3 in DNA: TGTGCCAGTAGTGGAGACAGGGGAGGATCACCCCTCCACTTT. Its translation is CASSGDRGGSPLHF.

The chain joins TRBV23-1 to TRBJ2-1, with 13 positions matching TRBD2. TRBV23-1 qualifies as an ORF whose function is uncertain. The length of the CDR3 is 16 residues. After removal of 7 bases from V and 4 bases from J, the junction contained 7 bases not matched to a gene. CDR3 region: CASTWTSGGPYNEQFF. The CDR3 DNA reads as TGCGCCAGCACTTGGACTAGCGGGGGACCTTACAATGAGCAGTTCTTC.

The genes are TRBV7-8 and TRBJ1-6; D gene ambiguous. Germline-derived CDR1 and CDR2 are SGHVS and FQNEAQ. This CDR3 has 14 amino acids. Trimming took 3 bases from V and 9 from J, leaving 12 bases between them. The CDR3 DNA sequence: TGTGCCAGCAGCTTGGGCACCGACGGTTCACCCCTCCACTTT. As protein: CASSLGTDGSPLHF.